This entry is about one T cell receptor beta chain. These data come from a study of blood T cell repertoires in COVID-19. Study details: COVID-19 samples, acute and convalescent, were from the United States, Italy and Spain. Sample material is recorded as cDNA or gDNA derived from T cells, B-cell-depleted T cells, or PBMCs.

V was pared by 7 bases and J by 3 bases, with 8 bases of the junction left unmatched. The CDR3 runs 13 residues. The germline CDR1 and CDR2 sequences are SQVTM and ANQGSEA. Authors' data handling: Reference gene primer amplification in the assay estimated nucleated cell counts. Clones were read by immunoSEQ multiplex PCR, and TCRdb kept only the in-frame ones, dropping some. D and trimming were read from the DNA, whereas the V and J calls and clone size are those reported in that table. The table has approximately 69,000 clones, approximately 80% seen once. This chain connects TRBV29-1 to TRBJ1-1; TRBD1 agrees at 7 bases. The receptor was derived from a woman in her 70s with acute or convalescent COVID-19. The material sequenced was peripheral blood. In DNA form, the CDR3 reads TGCAGCGCCAGTGACAGGGCCTACACTGAAGCTTTCTTT. The encoded protein is CSASDRAYTEAFF.